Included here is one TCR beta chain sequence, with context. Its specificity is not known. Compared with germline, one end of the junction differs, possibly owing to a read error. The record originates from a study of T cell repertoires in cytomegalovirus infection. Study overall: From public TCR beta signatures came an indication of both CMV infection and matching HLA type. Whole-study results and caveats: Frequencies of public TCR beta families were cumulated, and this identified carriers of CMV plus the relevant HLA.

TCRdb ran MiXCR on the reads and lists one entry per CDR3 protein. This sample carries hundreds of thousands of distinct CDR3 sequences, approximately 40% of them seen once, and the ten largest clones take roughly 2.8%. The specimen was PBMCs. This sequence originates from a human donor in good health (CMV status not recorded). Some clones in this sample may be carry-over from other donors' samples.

The CDR3 DNA reads as TGTGCCAGCAGCCAAGCCGGGACAGGGGTACCCCAAGAGGTCTTC. Residues: CASSQAGTGVPQEVF. The chain combines TRBV14 with TRBJ2-1; TRBD1 aligns across 10 bases. The CDR3 contains 15 residues. Germline V lookup: CDR1 SGHDN, CDR2 FVKESK.